The T cell receptor beta chain described here comes from a study of shared clonotypes between healthy human individuals. The CDR3 sequence is 13 residues long. V lost 5 bases to trimming and J lost 5 bases, with 12 bases between them. Germline loops: CDR1 LNHNV, CDR2 YYDKDF (reference sequence). Study donors comprised healthy, HIV-negative adults devoid of recent acute infection or vaccination. Deep was the level used in running the assay. Investigators spread the genomic DNA of each subset evenly over several immunoSEQ plates. PCR replicates from unsorted PBMC used approximately 300 ng DNA, and this amount was about 30,000 T cell genomes. Generated by immunoSEQ multiplex PCR, the TCRdb table keeps only in-frame clones and is missing some. Of around 500,000 clones detected, around 75% appear once; the ten largest clones hold about 12%. This clone has a handful of counts.

The sample consisted of PBMCs. V gene TRBV15 combines with J gene TRBJ2-5; D is ambiguous. This sequence originates from a woman between 35 and 50 years old in good health. Some clones in this sample may be carry-over from other donors' samples. The DNA of the CDR3 is TGTGCCACCAGCGACTTGCGTTTGGAGACCCAGTACTTC. Amino acids: CATSDLRLETQYF.